The 16 T cell receptor beta chains presented below share a single source sample, sequenced in a study of blood T cell repertoires in COVID-19. The assay was immunoSEQ multiplex PCR, and TCRdb's table has in-frame clones only and misses some. Of around 130,000 clones in the sample, roughly 86% were seen once. Sequenced: peripheral blood. Receptors originate from a woman aged 45-65 years who had recovered from COVID-19.

V and J are TRBV27 and TRBJ1-2, with D uncertain. Germline values: CDR1 MNHEY, CDR2 SMNVEV (reference sequence). The CDR3 loop spans 15 amino acids. V shed 2 bases and J shed 4 bases, with 14 bases lying between them. This CDR3 reads CASSLGVGGSYGYTF. The CDR3 nucleotides read TGTGCCAGCAGTTTAGGGGTGGGAGGGTCCTATGGCTACACCTTC.

This clone came up once. This sequence joins TRBV7-9 and TRBJ2-5; possible D gene TRBD2, 5 bases. The CDR3 has 14 amino acids. The germline CDR1 and CDR2 sequences are SEHNR and FQNEAQ (reference sequence). V gave up 4 bases and J gave up 2 bases, with 11 bases separating them. The CDR3 reads CASSSTAGQETQYF. The CDR3 nucleotides read TGTGCCAGCAGCTCCACGGCGGGTCAAGAGACCCAGTACTTC.

The rearrangement links TRBV7-9 to TRBJ2-5; no reliable D call. This CDR3 has 13 residues. With 3 bases removed from V and 5 bases from J, the gap between germline ends came to 10 bases. CDR1 and CDR2 (germline): SEHNR, FQNEAQ (reference sequence). The CDR3 protein is CASSFFARETQYF. The CDR3 DNA is TGTGCCAGCAGCTTTTTCGCTAGGGAGACCCAGTACTTC.

This clone was counted a few times. The chain is built from TRBV4-2 and TRBJ1-2; 10 bases line up with TRBD1. J was trimmed by 1 base and V by 0 bases; bases with no gene match: 5. CDR3 length equals 17 residues. Germline values: CDR1 LGHNA, CDR2 YNFKEQ. The CDR3 loop reads CASSQDRTGGYNYGYTF. CDR3 nucleotide sequence: TGTGCCAGCAGCCAAGATAGGACAGGGGGTTATAACTATGGCTACACCTTC.

The chain combines TRBV5-1 with TRBJ2-7; TRBD2 matches 9 bases. Germline-derived CDR1 and CDR2 are SGHRS and YFSETQ. The V gene end was trimmed by 1 base and the J gene end by 2 bases; junction bases not matched to a gene: 4. This CDR3 has 15 amino acids. In nucleotides, the CDR3 is TGCGCCAGCAGCTTGAGTAGCGGGGGACCCTACGAGCAGTACTTC. Translation gives CASSLSSGGPYEQYF.

The chain carries TRBV28 and TRBJ2-7; tentatively, D is TRBD1 (6 bases). The CDR3 covers 14 residues. V lost 2 bases and J lost 3, with 11 bases in between. In germline, CDR1 is MDHEN, CDR2 SYDVKM. The CDR3 region is CASSLVQGNYEQYF. As DNA, the CDR3 is TGTGCCAGCAGTTTAGTACAGGGAAACTACGAGCAGTACTTC.

The table lists this clone with a few counts. This chain joins TRBV30 and TRBJ1-4, with D maybe TRBD1 (5 bases). Germline loops: CDR1 GTSNPN, CDR2 SVGIG (reference sequence). V was clipped by 0 bases and J by 3 bases, with 11 bases between them. This CDR3 is built from 15 residues. In DNA form, the CDR3 reads TGTGCCTGGAGTGTAAGACAGTTCCCTAATGAAAAACTGTTTTTT. It specifies CAWSVRQFPNEKLFF.

About this clone itself: The same CDR3 arises from other DNA sequences in this sample as well. This chain links TRBV27 with TRBJ2-3; D is unresolved. This CDR3 is built from 13 residues. Germline CDR1 and CDR2: MNHEY and SMNVEV (reference sequence). V lost 3 bases to trimming and J lost 5 bases, with 9 bases between them. The CDR3 nucleotides are TGTGCCAGCAGTTTGATCCCGGGAGATACGCAGTATTTT. Protein sequence: CASSLIPGDTQYF.

CDR3 sequence: CASSLTGATGPAFF. DNA for the CDR3: TGTGCCAGCAGTTTAACAGGGGCTACAGGCCCGGCTTTCTTT. The chain couples TRBV6-5 to TRBJ1-1; 7 nucleotides line up with TRBD1. V lost 4 bases, J lost 11 bases, and 13 bases stayed unmatched. Germline V lookup: CDR1 MNHEY, CDR2 SVGAGI. The CDR3 is made up of 14 amino acids.

This clone appeared a few times. The genes are TRBV24-1 and TRBJ2-1; 9 bases agree with TRBD1. Germline V lookup: CDR1 KGHDR, CDR2 SFDVKD. This CDR3 has 16 amino acids. V lost 3 bases to trimming and J lost 9 bases; unmatched junction nucleotides: 11. In DNA form, the CDR3 reads TGTGCCACCAGTGATGGGGGACAGGGAAGATTTGCTGAGCAGTTCTTC. Translation gives CATSDGGQGRFAEQFF.

V and J are TRBV2 and TRBJ2-3; D is unclear. V lost 4 bases and J lost 11, with 13 bases in between. The CDR3 is 12 amino acids. The germline CDR1 and CDR2 sequences are SNHLY and FYNNEI. The CDR3: CASSVAPLGQYF. CDR3 DNA sequence: TGTGCCAGCAGTGTTGCGCCCCTAGGGCAGTATTTT.

This chain links TRBV5-4 with TRBJ2-1; 7 bases match TRBD2. The CDR3 totals 16 residues. The germline CDR1 and CDR2 sequences are SGHNT and YYREEE (reference sequence). V shed 4 bases, J shed 4 bases, and the junction held 11 bases outside the gene matches. CDR3 coding DNA: TGTGCCAGCAGCCGACTTCGGCCGGGGGGTTACAATGAGCAGTTCTTC. Translated: CASSRLRPGGYNEQFF.

This clone was picked up a small number of times. This chain connects TRBV19 to TRBJ2-7; 8 bases fit TRBD2. In germline, CDR1 is LNHDA, CDR2 SQIVND (reference sequence). The V gene end was trimmed by 4 bases and the J gene end by 6 bases; junction bases not matched to a gene: 5. The CDR3 contains 13 residues. CDR3 residues: CASSSGRKSEQYF. CDR3 nucleotide sequence: TGTGCCAGTAGTAGCGGGAGGAAAAGCGAGCAGTACTTC.

The chain carries TRBV9 and TRBJ1-4; D is ambiguous. V lost 0 bases, J lost 5 bases, and 8 bases lay in between. From germline, CDR1 is SGDLS and CDR2 YYNGEE. This CDR3 has 14 residues. This CDR3 reads CASSVGQRNEKLFF. In nucleotides, the CDR3 is TGTGCCAGCAGCGTAGGCCAGCGAAATGAAAAACTGTTTTTT.

The chain has TRBV6-6 and TRBJ2-7; 7 bases are a match to TRBD2. This CDR3 contains 15 residues. Per germline, CDR1 MNHNY and CDR2 SVGAGI (reference sequence). V trimming: 2 bases; J trimming: 0 bases; junction bases outside the gene matches: 4. DNA for the CDR3: TGTGCCAGCAGTTACCGAGGCGGGAGCTCCTACGAGCAGTACTTC. Its translation is CASSYRGGSSYEQYF.

The chain employs TRBV12-5 and TRBJ1-1; D is perhaps TRBD1 (5 bases). The CDR3 totals 14 residues. Deletions cut 5 bases from V and 10 bases from J, with 20 bases between. Germline V gene data show CDR1 as LGHNT and CDR2 as FRNRAP. The CDR3 DNA follows: TGTGCTAGTGGTCCAAACCGGGGGATCACGGGAGCTTTCTTT. Its translation: CASGPNRGITGAFF.